This T cell receptor (beta chain) is drawn from a study of T cell responses to AZD1222 COVID-19 vaccine. On this clone: Its antigen is unidentified.

The study's findings and limits: Spike-specific TCR repertoires showed rising breadth and depth after two AZD1222 doses. There were mostly white British donors and more females than males, and clonal diversity was possibly underestimated.

The data were produced by immunoSEQ multiplex PCR, yet TCRdb's version contains in-frame clones alone and is incomplete. The sample has some 120,000 clones, 89% seen once. The receptor comes from an adult who received the AZD1222 COVID-19 vaccine. Sequenced here: peripheral blood, sampled 28 days after the second AZD1222 dose.

The CDR3 DNA is TGTGCCAGCTCACCACCACAGGGGAGGGGACTAGCGGGATCGACCTACAATGAGCAGTTCTTC. The encoded protein is CASSPPQGRGLAGSTYNEQFF. The chain employs TRBV18 and TRBJ2-1; 13 bases agree with TRBD2. The germline V gene has CDR1 KGHSH and CDR2 LQKENI. Germline trimming cut 0 bases from V and 2 bases from J; bases unmatched to any gene: 13. CDR3 length equals 21 residues.